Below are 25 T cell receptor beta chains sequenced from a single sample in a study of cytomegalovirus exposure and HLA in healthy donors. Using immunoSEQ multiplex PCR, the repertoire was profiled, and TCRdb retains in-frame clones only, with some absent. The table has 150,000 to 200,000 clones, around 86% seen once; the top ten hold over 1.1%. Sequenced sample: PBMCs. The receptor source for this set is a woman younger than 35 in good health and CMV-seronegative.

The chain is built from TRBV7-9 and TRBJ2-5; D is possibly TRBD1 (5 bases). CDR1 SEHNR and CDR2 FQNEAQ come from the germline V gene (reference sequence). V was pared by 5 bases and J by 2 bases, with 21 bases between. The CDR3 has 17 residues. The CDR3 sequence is CASSPWTLADIQETQYF. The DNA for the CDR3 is TGTGCCAGCAGCCCGTGGACACTGGCGGATATACAAGAGACCCAGTACTTC.

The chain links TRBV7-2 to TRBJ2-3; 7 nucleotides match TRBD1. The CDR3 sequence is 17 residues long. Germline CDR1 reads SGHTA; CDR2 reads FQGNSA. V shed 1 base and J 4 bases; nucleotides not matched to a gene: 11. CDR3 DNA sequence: TGTGCCAGCAGCTTAGGACGCCCTGGACAGGACGCAGATACGCAGTATTTT. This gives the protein CASSLGRPGQDADTQYF.

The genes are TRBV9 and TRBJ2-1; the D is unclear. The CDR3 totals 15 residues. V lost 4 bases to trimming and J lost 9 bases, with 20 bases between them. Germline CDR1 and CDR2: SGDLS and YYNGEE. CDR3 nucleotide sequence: TGTGCCAGCAGCCCGCAGTTAGTCGCCCCGGGTGAGCAGTTCTTC. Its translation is CASSPQLVAPGEQFF.

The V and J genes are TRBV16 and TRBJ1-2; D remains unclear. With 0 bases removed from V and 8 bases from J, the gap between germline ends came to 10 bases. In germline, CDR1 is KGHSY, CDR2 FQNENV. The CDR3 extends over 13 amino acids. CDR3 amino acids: CASSQSGQIGYTF. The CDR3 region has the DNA TGTGCCAGCAGCCAATCTGGCCAGATAGGCTACACCTTC.

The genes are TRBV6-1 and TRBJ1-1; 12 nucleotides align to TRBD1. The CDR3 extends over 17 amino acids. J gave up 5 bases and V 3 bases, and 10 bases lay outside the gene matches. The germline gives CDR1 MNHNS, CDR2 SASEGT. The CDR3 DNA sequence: TGTGCCAGCAGTGACCCCGGGACAGGGGGCAGGGGGACTGAAGCTTTCTTT. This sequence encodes CASSDPGTGGRGTEAFF.

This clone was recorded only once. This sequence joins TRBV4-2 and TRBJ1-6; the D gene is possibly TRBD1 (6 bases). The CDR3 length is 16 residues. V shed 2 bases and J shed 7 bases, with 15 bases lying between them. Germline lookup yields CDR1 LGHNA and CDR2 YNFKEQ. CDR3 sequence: CASSQQNGQSNSPLHF. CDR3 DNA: TGTGCCAGCAGCCAACAAAATGGACAGTCAAATTCACCCCTCCACTTT.

CDR3 sequence: CASRDHQGLYGYTF. The CDR3 region has the DNA TGTGCCAGCAGAGACCACCAGGGACTCTATGGCTACACCTTC. The rearrangement uses TRBV9 and TRBJ1-2, with a tentative D call TRBD1 (5 bases). V was trimmed by 5 bases and J by 4 bases, leaving 15 bases between them. CDR3 length equals 14 residues. Germline values: CDR1 SGDLS, CDR2 YYNGEE.

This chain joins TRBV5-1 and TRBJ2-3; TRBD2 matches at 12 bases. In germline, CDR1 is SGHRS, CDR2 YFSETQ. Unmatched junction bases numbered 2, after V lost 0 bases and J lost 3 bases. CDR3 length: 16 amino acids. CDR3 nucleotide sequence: TGCGCCAGCAGCTTGGACGGGACTAGCGGGACAGATACGCAGTATTTT. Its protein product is CASSLDGTSGTDTQYF. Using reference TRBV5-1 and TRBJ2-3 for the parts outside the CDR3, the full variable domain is KAGVTQTPRYLIKTRGQQVTLSCSPISGHRSVSWYQQTPGQGLQFLFEYFSETQRNKGNFPGRFSGRQFSNSRSEMNVSTLELGDSALYLCASSLDGTSGTDTQYFGPGTRLTVL.

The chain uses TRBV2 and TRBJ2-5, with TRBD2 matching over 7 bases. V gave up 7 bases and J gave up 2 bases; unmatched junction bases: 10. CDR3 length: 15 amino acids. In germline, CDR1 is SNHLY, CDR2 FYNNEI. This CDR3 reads CASTPVVSGQETQYF. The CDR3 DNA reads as TGTGCCAGCACCCCTGTGGTTAGCGGGCAAGAGACCCAGTACTTC. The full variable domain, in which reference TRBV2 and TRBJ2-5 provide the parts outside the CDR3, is EPEVTQTPSHQVTQMGQEVILRCVPISNHLYFYWYRQILGQKVEFLVSFYNNEISEKSEIFDDQFSVERPDGSNFTLKIRSTKLEDSAMYFCASTPVVSGQETQYFGPGTRLLVL.

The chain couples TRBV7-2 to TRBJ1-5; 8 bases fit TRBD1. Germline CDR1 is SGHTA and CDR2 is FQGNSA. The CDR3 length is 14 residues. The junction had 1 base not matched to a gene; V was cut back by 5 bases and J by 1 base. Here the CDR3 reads CASSRDRSNQPQHF. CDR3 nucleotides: TGTGCCAGCAGCCGGGACAGGAGCAATCAGCCCCAGCATTTT.

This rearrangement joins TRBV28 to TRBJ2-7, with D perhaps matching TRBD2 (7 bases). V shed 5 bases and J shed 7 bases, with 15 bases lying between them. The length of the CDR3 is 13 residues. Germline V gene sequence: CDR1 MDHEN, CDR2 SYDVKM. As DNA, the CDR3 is TGTGCCAGCAGTGGGGGGGGCAGGGTAGAGCAGTACTTC. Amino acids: CASSGGGRVEQYF. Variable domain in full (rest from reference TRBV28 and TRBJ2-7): DVKVTQSSRYLVKRTGEKVFLECVQDMDHENMFWYRQDPGLGLRLIYFSYDVKMKEKGDIPEGYSVSREKKERFSLILESASTNQTSMYLCASSGGGRVEQYFGPGTRLTVT.

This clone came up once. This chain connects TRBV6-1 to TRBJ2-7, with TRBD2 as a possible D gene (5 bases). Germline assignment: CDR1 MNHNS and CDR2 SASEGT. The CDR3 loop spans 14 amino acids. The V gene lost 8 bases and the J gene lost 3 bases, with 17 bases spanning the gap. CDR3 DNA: TGTGCCAGCCGGCAGGCAGAGGGAATCTACGAGCAGTACTTC. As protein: CASRQAEGIYEQYF.

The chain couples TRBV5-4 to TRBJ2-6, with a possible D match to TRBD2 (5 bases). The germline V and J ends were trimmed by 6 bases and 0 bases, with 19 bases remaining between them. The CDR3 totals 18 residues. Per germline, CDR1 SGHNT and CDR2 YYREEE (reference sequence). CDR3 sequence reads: CASTAVRYPTSGANVLTF. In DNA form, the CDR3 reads TGTGCCAGCACAGCGGTAAGGTACCCTACCTCTGGGGCCAACGTCCTGACTTTC.

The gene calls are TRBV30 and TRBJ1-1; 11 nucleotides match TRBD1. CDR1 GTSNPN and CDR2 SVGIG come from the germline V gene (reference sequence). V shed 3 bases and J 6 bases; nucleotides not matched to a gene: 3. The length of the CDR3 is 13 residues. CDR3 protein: CAWSAGQGAEAFF. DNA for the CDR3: TGTGCCTGGAGCGCGGGACAGGGGGCTGAAGCTTTCTTT.

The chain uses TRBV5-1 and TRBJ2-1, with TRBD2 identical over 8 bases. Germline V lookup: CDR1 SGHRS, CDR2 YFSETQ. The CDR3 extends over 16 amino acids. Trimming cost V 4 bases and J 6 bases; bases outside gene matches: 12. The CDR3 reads CASSPGAGGGFNEQFF. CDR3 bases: TGCGCCAGCAGCCCCGGGGCGGGAGGAGGGTTCAATGAGCAGTTCTTC.

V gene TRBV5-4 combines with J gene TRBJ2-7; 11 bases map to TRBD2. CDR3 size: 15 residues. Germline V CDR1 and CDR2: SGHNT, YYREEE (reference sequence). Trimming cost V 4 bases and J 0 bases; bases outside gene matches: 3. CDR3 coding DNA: TGTGCCAGCAGCCCTAGCGGGGGGTTCTCCTACGAGCAGTACTTC. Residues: CASSPSGGFSYEQYF.

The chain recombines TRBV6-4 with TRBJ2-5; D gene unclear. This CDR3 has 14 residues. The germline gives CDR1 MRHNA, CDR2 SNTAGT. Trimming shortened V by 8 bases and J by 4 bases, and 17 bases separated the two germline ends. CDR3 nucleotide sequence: TGTGCCAGCGCGAGCTTCCCCCCTGGAGAGACCCAGTACTTC. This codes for CASASFPPGETQYF.

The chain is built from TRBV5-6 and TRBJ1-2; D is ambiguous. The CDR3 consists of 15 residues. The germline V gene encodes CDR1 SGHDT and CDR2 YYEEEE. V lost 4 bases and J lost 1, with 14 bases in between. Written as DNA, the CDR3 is TGTGCCAGCAGCCCCCGGGGAGGAGTTAACTATGGCTACACCTTC. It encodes CASSPRGGVNYGYTF.

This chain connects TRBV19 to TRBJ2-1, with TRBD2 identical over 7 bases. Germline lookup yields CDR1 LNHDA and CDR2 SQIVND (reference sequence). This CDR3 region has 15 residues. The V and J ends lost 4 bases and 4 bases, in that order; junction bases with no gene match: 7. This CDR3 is CASSTSRLAYNEQFF. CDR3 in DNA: TGTGCCAGTAGTACTTCCCGACTAGCATACAATGAGCAGTTCTTC.

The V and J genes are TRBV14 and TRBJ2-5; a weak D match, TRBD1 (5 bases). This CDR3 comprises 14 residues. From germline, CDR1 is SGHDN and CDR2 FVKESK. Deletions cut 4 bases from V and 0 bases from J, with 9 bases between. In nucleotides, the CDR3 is TGTGCCAGCAGCCGCGACAGAGACCAAGAGACCCAGTACTTC. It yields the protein CASSRDRDQETQYF.

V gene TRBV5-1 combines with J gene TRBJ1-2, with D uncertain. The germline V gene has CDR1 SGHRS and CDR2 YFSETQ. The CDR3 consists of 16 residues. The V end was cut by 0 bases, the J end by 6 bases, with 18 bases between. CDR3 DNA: TGCGCCAGCAGCTTGGCCCCCGCAGCGGGCGGGGATGGCTACACCTTC. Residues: CASSLAPAAGGDGYTF.

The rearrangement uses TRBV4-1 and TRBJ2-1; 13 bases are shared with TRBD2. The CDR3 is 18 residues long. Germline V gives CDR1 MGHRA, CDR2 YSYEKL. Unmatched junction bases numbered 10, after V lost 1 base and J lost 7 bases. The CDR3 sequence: CASSQVGLAGTGRNEQFF. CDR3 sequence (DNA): TGCGCCAGCAGCCAAGTGGGACTAGCGGGGACCGGGAGGAATGAGCAGTTCTTC.

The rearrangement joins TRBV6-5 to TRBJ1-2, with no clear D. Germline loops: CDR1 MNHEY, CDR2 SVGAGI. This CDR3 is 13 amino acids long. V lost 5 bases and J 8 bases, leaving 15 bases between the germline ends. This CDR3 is CASSQGRDLGYTF. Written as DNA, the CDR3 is TGTGCCAGCAGTCAAGGGAGGGATTTGGGCTACACCTTC.

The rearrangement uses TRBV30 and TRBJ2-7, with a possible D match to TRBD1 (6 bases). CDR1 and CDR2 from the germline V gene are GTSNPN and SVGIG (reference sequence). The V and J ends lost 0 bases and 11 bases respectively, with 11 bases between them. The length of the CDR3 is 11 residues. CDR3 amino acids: CAWSVKGVKYF. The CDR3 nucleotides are TGTGCCTGGAGTGTAAAGGGGGTAAAGTACTTC.

The CDR3 loop reads CASSQETPRGTGSYNSPLHF. The DNA of the CDR3 is TGCGCCAGCAGCCAAGAGACTCCCCGCGGGACAGGCTCCTATAATTCACCCCTCCACTTT. V and J are TRBV4-1 and TRBJ1-6, with TRBD1 matching 8 bases. The V gene end was trimmed by 0 bases and the J gene end by 0 bases; junction bases not matched to a gene: 10. This CDR3 is built from 20 residues. Germline CDR1 reads MGHRA; CDR2 reads YSYEKL.